This T cell receptor beta chain originates from a study of blood T cell repertoires in COVID-19. TCRdb's copy holds only in-frame clones and misses some; the assay was immunoSEQ multiplex PCR. The sample records some 200,000 clones, roughly 80% being singletons. V lost 3 bases and J lost 3; bases outside the gene matches: 4. The germline gives CDR1 SGHDT, CDR2 YYEEEE. CDR3 size: 14 residues. This clone appeared a single time. The chain combines TRBV5-6 with TRBJ1-1, with 8 positions matching TRBD1. The TCR originated in a woman in her 70s with COVID-19, enrolled during active disease. Specimen: peripheral blood. Here the CDR3 reads CASSWGQAYTEAFF. The CDR3 coding sequence is TGTGCCAGCAGCTGGGGACAGGCATACACTGAAGCTTTCTTT. The full variable domain, in which reference TRBV5-6 and TRBJ1-1 provide the parts outside the CDR3, is DAGVTQSPTHLIKTRGQQVTLRCSPKSGHDTVSWYQQALGQGPQFIFQYYEEEERQRGNFPDRFSGHQFPNYSSELNVNALLLGDSALYLCASSWGQAYTEAFFGQGTRLTVV.